This T cell receptor beta chain is from a study of Ad26.COV2.S vaccination and SARS-CoV-2 variants. Study details: Each vaccinee took Ad26.COV2.S intramuscularly, once or twice 56 days apart. Study-wide results and limits: Non-spike TCR breadth showed similarity between vaccine and placebo recipients. Spike-specific TCR breadth ran higher among vaccine recipients than placebo recipients.

Sample treatment: some 20 received Ad26.COV2.S at low or high dose, single or two shots; about 5 received placebo; per-sample allocation not given. Specimen acquisition occurred on day 63 following the initial vaccine or placebo injection. Of note for this clone: Its antigen remains unidentified.

The table came from immunoSEQ multiplex PCR; TCRdb's copy has only in-frame clones and leaves some out. The sample lists 200,000 to 250,000 clones; over 75% were seen once. Sequences were derived from peripheral blood, sampled in a trial of Ad26.COV2.S vaccine versus placebo. The sequence was collected from a person between 18 and 65 years old who received the Ad26.COV2.S COVID-19 vaccine or a placebo.

The CDR3 DNA follows: TGTGCCAGCAGCTTGGGTGTCACTGAAGCTTTCTTT. Translation: CASSLGVTEAFF. The chain couples TRBV7-9 to TRBJ1-1; D gene unclear. Per the germline V gene, CDR1 is SEHNR and CDR2 is FQNEAQ (reference sequence). The length of the CDR3 is 12 residues. The ends were cut back, 3 bases at V and 4 bases at J, with 6 bases in the middle.